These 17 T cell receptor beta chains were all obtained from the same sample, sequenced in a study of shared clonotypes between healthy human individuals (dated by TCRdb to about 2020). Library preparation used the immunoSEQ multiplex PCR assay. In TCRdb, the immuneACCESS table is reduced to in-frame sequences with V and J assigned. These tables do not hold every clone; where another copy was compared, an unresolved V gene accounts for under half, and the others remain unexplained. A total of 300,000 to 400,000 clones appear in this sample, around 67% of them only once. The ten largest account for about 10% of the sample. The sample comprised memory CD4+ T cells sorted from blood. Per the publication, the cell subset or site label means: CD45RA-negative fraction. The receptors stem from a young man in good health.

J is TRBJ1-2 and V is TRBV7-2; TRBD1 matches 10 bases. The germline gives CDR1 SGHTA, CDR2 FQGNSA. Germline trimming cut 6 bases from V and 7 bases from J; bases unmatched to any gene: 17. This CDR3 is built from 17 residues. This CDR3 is CASSRSTGTGAKAGYTF. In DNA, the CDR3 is TGTGCCAGCAGTCGATCAACCGGGACAGGGGCCAAGGCTGGCTACACCTTC.

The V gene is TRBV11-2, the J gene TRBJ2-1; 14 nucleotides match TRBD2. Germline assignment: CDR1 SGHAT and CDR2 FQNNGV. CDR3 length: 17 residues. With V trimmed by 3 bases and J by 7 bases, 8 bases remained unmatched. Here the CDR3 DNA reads TGTGCCAGCAGCTTCCTGGGACTAGCGGGAGTTGGGAATGAGCAGTTCTTC. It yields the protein CASSFLGLAGVGNEQFF. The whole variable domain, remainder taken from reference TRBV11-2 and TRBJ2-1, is EAGVAQSPRYKIIEKRQSVAFWCNPISGHATLYWYQQILGQGPKLLIQFQNNGVVDDSQLPKDRFSAERLKGVDSTLKIQPAKLEDSAVYLCASSFLGLAGVGNEQFFGPGTRLTVL.

The CDR3 loop is CASSQEPSSYEQYF. CDR3 bases: TGTGCCAGCAGCCAAGAACCTAGTTCCTACGAGCAGTACTTC. The V gene is TRBV4-2, the J gene TRBJ2-7; D is uncertain. The CDR3 is made up of 14 amino acids. Germline CDR1 reads LGHNA; CDR2 reads YNFKEQ. Trimming took off 0 bases at V and 1 base at J, with 7 bases between the two ends.

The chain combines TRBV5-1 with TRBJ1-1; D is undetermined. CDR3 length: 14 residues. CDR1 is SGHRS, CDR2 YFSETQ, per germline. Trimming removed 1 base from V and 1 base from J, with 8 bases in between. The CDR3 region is CASSLQMRNTEAFF. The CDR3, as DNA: TGCGCCAGCAGCTTGCAAATGAGGAACACTGAAGCTTTCTTT.

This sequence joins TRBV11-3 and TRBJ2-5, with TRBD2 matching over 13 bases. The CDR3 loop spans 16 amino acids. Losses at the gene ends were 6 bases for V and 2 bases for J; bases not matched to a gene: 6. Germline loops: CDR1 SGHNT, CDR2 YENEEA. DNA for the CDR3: TGTGCCAGCAGAACAGGGACTAGCGGGGATCAAGAGACCCAGTACTTC. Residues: CASRTGTSGDQETQYF.

As DNA, the CDR3 is TGCGCCAGCAGCTTTGGGCATCCTAGCGGGAGCGGGTGGGAGACCCAGTACTTC. Encoded protein: CASSFGHPSGSGWETQYF. V usage is TRBV5-1 and J usage is TRBJ2-5, with 10 bases identical to TRBD2. The CDR3 sequence is 18 residues long. The V gene's germline CDR1 is SGHRS and CDR2 YFSETQ. Trimming took 2 bases from V and 5 from J; bases not matched to a gene: 15.

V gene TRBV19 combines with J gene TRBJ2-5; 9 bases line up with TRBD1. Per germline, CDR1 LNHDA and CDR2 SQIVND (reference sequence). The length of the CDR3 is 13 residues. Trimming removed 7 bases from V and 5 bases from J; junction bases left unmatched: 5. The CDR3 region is CASNRGLGETQYF. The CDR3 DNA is TGTGCCAGTAACAGGGGGCTAGGGGAGACCCAGTACTTC.

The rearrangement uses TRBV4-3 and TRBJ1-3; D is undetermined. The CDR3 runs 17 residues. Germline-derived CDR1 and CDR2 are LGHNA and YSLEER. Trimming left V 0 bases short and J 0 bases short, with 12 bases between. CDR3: CASSQDLGRGSGNTIYF. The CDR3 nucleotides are TGCGCCAGCAGCCAAGATTTAGGACGCGGCTCTGGAAACACCATATATTTT.

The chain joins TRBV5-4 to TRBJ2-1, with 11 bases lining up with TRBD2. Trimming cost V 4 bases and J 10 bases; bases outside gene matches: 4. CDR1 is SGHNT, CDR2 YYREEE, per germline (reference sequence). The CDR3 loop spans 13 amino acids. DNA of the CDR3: TGTGCCAGCAGCACGAGACTAGCGGGAGAGCAGTTCTTC. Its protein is CASSTRLAGEQFF.

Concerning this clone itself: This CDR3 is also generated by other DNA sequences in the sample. The CDR3 region is CSVGTSGSRRGEQYF. CDR3 bases: TGCAGCGTTGGGACTAGTGGGAGCCGCCGGGGGGAGCAGTACTTC. The rearrangement uses TRBV29-1 and TRBJ2-7; TRBD2 matches at 7 bases. This CDR3 region has 15 residues. The germline gives CDR1 SQVTM, CDR2 ANQGSEA. With V trimmed by 4 bases and J by 7 bases, 16 bases remained unmatched.

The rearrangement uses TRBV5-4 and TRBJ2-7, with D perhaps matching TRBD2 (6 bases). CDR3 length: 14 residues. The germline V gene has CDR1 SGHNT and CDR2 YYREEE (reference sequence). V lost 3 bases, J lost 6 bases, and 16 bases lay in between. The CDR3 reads CASSWGGAGSEQYF. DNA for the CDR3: TGTGCCAGCAGCTGGGGCGGGGCGGGGTCCGAGCAGTACTTC.

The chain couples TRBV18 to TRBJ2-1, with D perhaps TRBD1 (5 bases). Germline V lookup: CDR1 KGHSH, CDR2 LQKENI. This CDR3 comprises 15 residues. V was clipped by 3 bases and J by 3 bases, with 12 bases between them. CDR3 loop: CASSPSQGNYNEQFF. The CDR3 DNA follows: TGTGCCAGCTCACCGAGCCAGGGCAACTACAATGAGCAGTTCTTC.

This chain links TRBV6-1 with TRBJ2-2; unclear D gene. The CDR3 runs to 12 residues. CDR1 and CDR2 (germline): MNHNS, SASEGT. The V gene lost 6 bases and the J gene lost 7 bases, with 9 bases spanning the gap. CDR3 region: CASRRPSGELFF. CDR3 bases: TGTGCCAGCAGGAGGCCCAGCGGGGAGCTGTTTTTT.

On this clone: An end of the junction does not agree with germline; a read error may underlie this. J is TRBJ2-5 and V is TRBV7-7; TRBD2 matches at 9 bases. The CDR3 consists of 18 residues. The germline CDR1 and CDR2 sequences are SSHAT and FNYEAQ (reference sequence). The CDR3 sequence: CASSLYYEGSGGTETQYF. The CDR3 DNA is TGTGCTAGCAGTCTCTACTACGAGGGAAGCGGGGGGACGGAGACCCAGTACTTC.

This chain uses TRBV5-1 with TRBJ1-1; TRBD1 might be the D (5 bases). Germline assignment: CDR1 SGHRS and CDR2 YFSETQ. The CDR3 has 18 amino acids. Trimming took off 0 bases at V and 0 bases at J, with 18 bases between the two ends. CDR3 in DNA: TGCGCCAGCAGCTTGGACCCCCCTACGACAGTCATGAACACTGAAGCTTTCTTT. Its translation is CASSLDPPTTVMNTEAFF.

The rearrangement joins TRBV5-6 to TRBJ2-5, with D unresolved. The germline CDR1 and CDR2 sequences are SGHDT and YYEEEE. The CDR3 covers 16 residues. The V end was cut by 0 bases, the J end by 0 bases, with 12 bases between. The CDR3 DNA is TGTGCCAGCAGCTTGGCCGGACGAAGTAACCAAGAGACCCAGTACTTC. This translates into CASSLAGRSNQETQYF.

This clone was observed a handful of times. CDR3 DNA sequence: TGTGCCAGCTCAACAGGGGATCGGGGAGATACGCAGTATTTT. This encodes CASSTGDRGDTQYF. The chain joins TRBV18 to TRBJ2-3; 7 bases are a match to TRBD1. Germline V lookup: CDR1 KGHSH, CDR2 LQKENI. The CDR3 extends over 14 amino acids. V lost 5 bases, J lost 5 bases, and 7 bases stayed unmatched.